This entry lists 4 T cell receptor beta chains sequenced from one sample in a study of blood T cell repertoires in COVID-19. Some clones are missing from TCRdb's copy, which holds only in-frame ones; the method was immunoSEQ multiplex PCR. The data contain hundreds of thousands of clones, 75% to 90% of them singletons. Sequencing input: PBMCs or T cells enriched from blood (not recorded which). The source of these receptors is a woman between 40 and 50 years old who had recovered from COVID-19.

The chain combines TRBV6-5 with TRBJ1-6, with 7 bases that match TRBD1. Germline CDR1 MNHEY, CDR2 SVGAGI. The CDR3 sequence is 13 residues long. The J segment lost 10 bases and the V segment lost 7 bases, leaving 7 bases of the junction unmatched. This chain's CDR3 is CASKGAKDSPLHF. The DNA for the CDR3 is TGTGCCAGCAAGGGGGCAAAGGACTCACCCCTCCACTTT.

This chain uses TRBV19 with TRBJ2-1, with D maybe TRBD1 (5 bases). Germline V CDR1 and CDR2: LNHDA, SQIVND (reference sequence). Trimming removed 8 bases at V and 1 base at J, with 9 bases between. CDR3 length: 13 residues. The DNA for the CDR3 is TGTGCCAGTGTTGACAGATCCTACAATGAGCAGTTCTTC. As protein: CASVDRSYNEQFF.

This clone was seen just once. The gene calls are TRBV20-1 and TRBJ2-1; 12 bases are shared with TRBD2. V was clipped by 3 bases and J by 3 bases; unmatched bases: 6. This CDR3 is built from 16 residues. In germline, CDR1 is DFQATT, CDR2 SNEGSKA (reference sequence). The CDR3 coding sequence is TGCAGTGCTAGTGAATGGGGACTAGCGGGCTACAATGAGCAGTTCTTC. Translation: CSASEWGLAGYNEQFF.

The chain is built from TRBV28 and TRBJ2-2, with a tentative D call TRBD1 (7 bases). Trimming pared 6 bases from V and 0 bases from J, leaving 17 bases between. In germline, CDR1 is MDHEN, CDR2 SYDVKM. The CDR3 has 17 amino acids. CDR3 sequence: CASSPAEGTANTGELFF. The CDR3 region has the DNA TGTGCCAGCAGCCCCGCGGAGGGGACAGCGAACACCGGGGAGCTGTTTTTT.